This TCR beta chain originates from a study of blood T cells in healthy people across ages (dated by TCRdb to 2013 to 2016). General notes on the study: In model experiments, roughly one uniquely barcoded TCR beta cDNA molecule per two T cells was captured by template switching. To track age-related changes in TCR beta repertoire diversity, the study relied on deep sequencing normalized with unique cDNA molecular identifiers. The donors were split into four age groups: young (average about 16 years), middle-aged (about 40), aged (approximately 60) and long-lived (approximately 80). To avoid experimental bias, donors of different ages were randomly spread across the sequencing lanes. Using the same blood draw, the study looked at two additional independent replicas of 1 million unique cDNA reads for two donors, one aged 18 to 30 and the other aged 80 or older.

About this clonotype: The clone's antigen remains unknown. No base qualities exist here, and no much larger clone lies one base off it.

Libraries were built with 5' RACE. Reads for this sample came from an Illumina HiSeq 2500. The second PCR ran for roughly 7 to 11 cycles and used a J-beta primer mix along with a sample-barcoded 5' primer. A unique molecular identifier was introduced onto each TCR beta cDNA molecule by a template-switch 5' adaptor carrying 12 random nucleotides. Each sample yielded at least 3 million CDR3-containing paired-end reads. The Mint cDNA synthesis kit, primed by a TRBC-specific oligonucleotide, was used to synthesize first-strand cDNA from all RNA. After uracil-DNA glycosylase treatment, a first 18-cycle PCR used universal primers M1SS and BC2_uni_R on all cDNA. The original methods were these. Each sample was normalized by randomly selecting 1 million high-quality reads, each carrying a distinct molecular identifier. Reads with shared molecular identifiers were discarded instead of being binned into consensus sequences. MiTCR, with a Q25 quality threshold and the strictest error-elimination algorithm, was used for CDR3 identification, clonotype clustering and error correction. Lower-bound total TCR beta diversity was estimated with a nonparametric unseen species model using Euler transformation. TCRdb trimmed the raw reads at Q25, called clones with MiXCR and kept productive beta chains. Rows with one shared CDR3 protein collapse into an entry with the most common genes and DNA. In this record, the V and J calls reflect TCRdb's handling and not the investigators' own analysis. This sample comprises 710,000 or so distinct CDR3 sequences, about a third of them detected only once. Clones ranked in the top ten supply roughly 15% of the sample.

The CDR3 starts with the cysteine, ends with the phenylalanine, and has 15 residues. CDR3 DNA only is kept here, 45 bases in frame from base 1. Per the germline V gene, SGHAT is the CDR1 and FQNNGV is the CDR2. V has 2 bases trimmed and J has 5 bases trimmed; junction bases matching no gene number 7. The donors were 40 or so Caucasian individuals from Russia, aged roughly 6 to 90 years, who were systemically healthy. Each donor gave around 9.8 milliliters of peripheral blood, collected into EDTA-treated Vacutainer tubes. PBMCs were isolated by Ficoll-Paque density-gradient centrifugation, with at least 6 million obtained per sample. Trizol reagent was used to extract total RNA from the PBMCs, yielding at least 5.5 micrograms per sample. The percentages of naive CD45RAhigh/CD27high T cells were determined by flow cytometry on a PBMC aliquot from every donor. What the authors observed across the whole study: Donor CMV infection status was unknown, potentially confounding age-related changes in expanded clonotypes. Because profiling used bulk unsorted PBMCs, naive and antigen-experienced compartments could not be compared conclusively. Estimates of total diversity based on one million sequenced T cells were regarded as lower bounds and as underestimates. Observed TCR beta diversity per million T cells fell roughly linearly with age, and a significant reduction was already apparent by age roughly 40. Compared with the aged group, the long-lived group had more naive CD4+ T cells, fewer expanded clones and increased TCR diversity, a pattern suggesting age selection. There was a strong correlation between observed TCR beta diversity and the percentage of naive T cells measured by flow cytometry.

Here the chain combines TRBV11-2 and TRBJ1-2, and 8 junction bases match TRBD1. Sequencing was carried out using blood. The sequence was collected from a woman aged 80 or older in good health. Donor details come from another sample of the same person, matched by shared clones. The encoded CDR3 is CASSLSGDRRYGYTF. The DNA is as follows: TGTGCCAGCAGCTTATCAGGGGACAGGAGATATGGCTACACCTTC.